This T cell receptor (beta chain) is from a study of T cell changes during pregnancy in multiple sclerosis. The germline V and J ends were trimmed by 5 bases and 1 base, with 15 bases remaining between them. Germline V gene data show CDR1 as ENHRY and CDR2 as SYGVKD. The CDR3 is made up of 15 amino acids. Assay used: immunoSEQ multiplex PCR; TCRdb lists only in-frame clones, some missing. The table shows approximately 32,000 clones, with 90% occurring only once. This TCR came from a female donor in good health, enrolled as a control in a pregnancy study. The genes are TRBV10-3 and TRBJ2-7, with a weak D call TRBD1 (6 bases). Sequences were derived from peripheral blood, sampled in the third trimester of pregnancy. In DNA, the CDR3 is TGTGCCATCAGTCTAAAACAGGGACCTTCCTACGAGCAGTACTTC. The encoded protein is CAISLKQGPSYEQYF.